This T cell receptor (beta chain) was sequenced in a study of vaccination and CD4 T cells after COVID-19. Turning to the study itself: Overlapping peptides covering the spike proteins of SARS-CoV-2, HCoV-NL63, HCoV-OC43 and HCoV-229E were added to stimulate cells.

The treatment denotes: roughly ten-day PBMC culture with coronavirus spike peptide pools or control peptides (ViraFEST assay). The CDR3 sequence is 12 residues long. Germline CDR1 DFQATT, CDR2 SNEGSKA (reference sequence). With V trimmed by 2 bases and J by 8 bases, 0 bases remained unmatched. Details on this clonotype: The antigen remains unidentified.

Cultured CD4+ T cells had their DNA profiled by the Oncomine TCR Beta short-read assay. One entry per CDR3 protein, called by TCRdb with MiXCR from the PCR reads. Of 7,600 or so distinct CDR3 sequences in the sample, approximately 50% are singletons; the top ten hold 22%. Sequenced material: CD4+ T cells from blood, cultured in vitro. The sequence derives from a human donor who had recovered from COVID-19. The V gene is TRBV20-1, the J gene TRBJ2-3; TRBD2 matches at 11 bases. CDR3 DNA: TGCAGTGCTAGACTAGCGGGGGGTACGCAGTATTTT. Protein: CSARLAGGTQYF.